This T cell receptor (beta chain) was profiled in a study of blood T cell repertoires in COVID-19. Overall study context: The study drew acute and convalescent COVID-19 samples from the United States, Italy and Spain. Sources were T cells, B-cell-depleted T cells, or PBMCs; the material itself was cDNA or gDNA.

Points on this clone: An end of the junction differs from the germline gene, which may be a read error.

Under the authors' procedure: Quantification of nucleated cells was approximated via reference gene primer amplification. Profiling relied on immunoSEQ multiplex PCR, and the TCRdb table lists in-frame clones only, not all of them. The V and J calls and clone size were taken over from that table, and D and trimming were inferred from the DNA. The sample yields some 270,000 clones, around nine tenths seen once. The sequencing input was peripheral blood. The sequence was obtained from a man aged 35-49 years with active or convalescent COVID-19.

DNA for the CDR3: TGCGCCAGCAGTTTGGATCCCCGGTCAATGAACACTGAAGCTTTCTTT. Its translation is CASSLDPRSMNTEAFF. The genes are TRBV5-1 and TRBJ1-1; D not certain. In germline, CDR1 is SGHRS, CDR2 YFSETQ. This CDR3 is built from 16 residues.